A selection of T cell receptor beta chains follows, all from one sample in a study of shared clonotypes between healthy human individuals. Repertoires were generated with immunoSEQ multiplex PCR, while TCRdb's copy carries only in-frame clones and drops some. The sample carries about half a million clones, 79% recorded once. The specimen was PBMCs. These receptor sequences come from a woman aged 40 to 49 in good health. Some clones in this sample may be carry-over from other donors' samples. Each CDR3 is given with its conserved first and last residue. The order of the fields is D gene, J gene, V gene, CDR3 protein. D genes are given only for firm matches.

NA | TRBJ2-1 | TRBV5-4 | CASSPGTGWTRAGGEQFF
TRBD1 | TRBJ1-5 | TRBV2 | CASRAGQGPQPQHF
TRBD1 | TRBJ1-1 | TRBV19 | CASSMRKDREIAFF
TRBD1 | TRBJ2-7 | TRBV6-5 | CASSYSDRGANEQYF
TRBD2 | TRBJ2-5 | TRBV11-2 | CASSLTPSGSLETQYF
NA | TRBJ1-5 | TRBV11-2 | CASSRDRNQPQHF
NA | TRBJ2-5 | TRBV5-4 | CASRLGLQETQYF
TRBD2 | TRBJ2-1 | TRBV7-7 | CASSRLAGGSVNEQFF
NA | TRBJ1-2 | TRBV25-1 | CASSEYGNYGYTF
TRBD2 | TRBJ2-1 | TRBV7-3 | CASSPTGLAGGDGNEQFF
TRBD1 | TRBJ2-7 | TRBV2 | CASRARQGTYEQYF
TRBD1 | TRBJ1-5 | TRBV18 | CASSPPGQGGQPQHF
NA | TRBJ1-1 | TRBV15 | CATSPRGANTEAFF
TRBD1 | TRBJ2-7 | TRBV11-2 | CASSLAGQGYEQYF
NA | TRBJ2-7 | TRBV23-1 | CASTRTAEQYF
NA | TRBJ2-5 | TRBV13 | CASSVGYATGTQYF
NA | TRBJ2-7 | TRBV28 | CASKPPDRASYEQYF
TRBD2 | TRBJ2-1 | TRBV19 | CASSIVAGGPGKNEQFF
NA | TRBJ1-2 | TRBV5-4 | CASSSDRVGGYTF
NA | TRBJ2-2 | TRBV4-2 | CASSQGGTGELFF
NA | TRBJ2-1 | TRBV15 | CATSRDRDYNEQFF
NA | TRBJ2-7 | TRBV5-8 | CASSLYFYEQYF
TRBD2 | TRBJ2-1 | TRBV18 | CASSPSASGRELREQFF
NA | TRBJ2-7 | TRBV2 | CASSESPGVLRGFF
NA | TRBJ1-2 | TRBV9 | CASSRIGYGYTF
TRBD1 | TRBJ1-3 | TRBV28 | CASKTTPGQGFSGNTIYF
TRBD2 | TRBJ2-5 | TRBV19 | CASSMGREWETQYF
TRBD2 | TRBJ2-5 | TRBV30 | CAWKWLAGRETQYF
TRBD1 | TRBJ2-2 | TRBV5-5 | CASSPDRGGYTGELFF
NA | TRBJ1-5 | TRBV15 | CATSREAQGLNQPQHF
NA | TRBJ1-3 | TRBV6-5 | CASRGASGNTIYF
TRBD2 | TRBJ2-1 | TRBV6-4 | CASSDSGSSYNEQFF
TRBD2 | TRBJ2-3 | TRBV5-1 | CASSLEGGRGDTQYF
NA | TRBJ1-1 | TRBV27 | CASRGPAKAFF
TRBD2 | TRBJ2-7 | TRBV18 | CASSQGLAKSYEQYF
TRBD2 | TRBJ2-1 | TRBV4-3 | CASSPLGSGRNEQFF